The table lists the clone carrying this T cell receptor (beta chain) with a few counts. These data originate in a study of T-cell memory formation after mild COVID-19. Trimming cost V 5 bases and J 0 bases; bases outside gene matches: 4. The CDR3 spans 15 residues. A single record per CDR3 protein comes from TCRdb applying MiXCR to the 5' RACE reads. This table holds about 350,000 distinct CDR3 sequences, approximately 14% found once. V and J are TRBV12-3 or TRBV12-4 and TRBJ2-3; 8 bases are a match to TRBD2. Source material: PBMCs or a T cell subset sorted from them (not recorded which). The receptor comes from a man in his late teens or twenties who had mild COVID-19 (a few samples of this study predate the infection). Cell type and time point are not known. CDR3 coding DNA: TGTGCCAGCAGTACCGGGACTAGGAGCACAGATACGCAGTATTTT. Translated: CASSTGTRSTDTQYF.